The 22 T cell receptor beta chains reported below all come from one sample, sequenced in a study of PD-L1 blockade in urothelial cancer. The method was immunoSEQ multiplex PCR; TCRdb's version includes in-frame clones alone and lacks a portion of them. The sample has about 70,000 clones, under 90% seen once. The time point here: pretreatment peripheral blood. The specimen comprised PBMCs, sampled around atezolizumab (anti-PD-L1) treatment. These receptors came from a man between 65 and 85 years old with urothelial cancer.

This clone was observed many times. J is TRBJ2-1 and V is TRBV5-1, with 7 bases matching TRBD2. V was clipped by 5 bases and J by 0 bases; unmatched bases: 8. The germline CDR1 and CDR2 sequences are SGHRS and YFSETQ. This CDR3 has 16 residues. CDR3 nucleotides: TGCGCCAGCAGTTACCAGGGAGGGACCTCCTACAATGAGCAGTTCTTC. Protein sequence: CASSYQGGTSYNEQFF.

The chain combines TRBV18 with TRBJ1-5; D remains unclear. In germline, CDR1 is KGHSH, CDR2 LQKENI. Trimming shortened V by 6 bases and J by 1 base, and 7 bases separated the two germline ends. The CDR3 contains 13 residues. CDR3 amino acids: CASSLDSNQPQHF. CDR3 sequence (DNA): TGTGCCAGCTCCCTAGACAGCAATCAGCCCCAGCATTTT.

The J gene is TRBJ1-3, the V gene TRBV30; D is uncertain. Trimming shortened V by 6 bases and J by 0 bases, and 6 bases separated the two germline ends. In germline, CDR1 is GTSNPN, CDR2 SVGIG (reference sequence). This CDR3 has 12 residues. Written as DNA, the CDR3 is TGTGCCTGCAGGCCCTCTGGAAACACCATATATTTT. Translating it yields CACRPSGNTIYF.

In this sample, this clone turned up a few times. The chain is built from TRBV4-2 and TRBJ2-1, with D possibly matching TRBD2 (6 bases). The length of the CDR3 is 17 residues. Trimming left V 4 bases short and J 4 bases short, with 20 bases between. CDR1 is LGHNA, CDR2 YNFKEQ, per germline. CDR3: CASSPRSIADAYNEQFF. CDR3 nucleotides: TGTGCCAGCAGCCCTAGATCCATAGCGGACGCTTACAATGAGCAGTTCTTC.

The V gene is TRBV2, the J gene TRBJ2-3; 7 bases line up with TRBD2. CDR1 and CDR2 from the germline V gene are SNHLY and FYNNEI. The trim removed 0 bases at V and 6 bases at J, leaving 3 bases unmatched. The CDR3 is 14 amino acids. The CDR3 sequence is CASSEALLADTQYF. CDR3 nucleotides: TGTGCCAGCAGTGAAGCTCTACTAGCGGATACGCAGTATTTT.

The chain recombines TRBV7-3 with TRBJ2-1; TRBD2 aligns across 14 bases. The CDR3 totals 16 residues. The V and J ends lost 5 bases and 8 bases, in that order; junction bases with no gene match: 8. Germline-derived CDR1 and CDR2 are SGHTA and FQGTGA. The CDR3 DNA sequence: TGTGCCAGCAGCCGCACCGGACTAGCGGGAGGAGATGAGCAGTTCTTC. Protein: CASSRTGLAGGDEQFF.

The chain employs TRBV7-9 and TRBJ2-2, with D maybe TRBD1 (6 bases). The CDR3 is 17 residues long. Germline V gene sequence: CDR1 SEHNR, CDR2 FQNEAQ (reference sequence). V was trimmed by 2 bases and J by 2 bases, leaving 15 bases between them. In nucleotides, the CDR3 is TGTGCCAGCAGCTTAAGTCTCCAGGGGTCAAACACCGGGGAGCTGTTTTTT. Residues: CASSLSLQGSNTGELFF.

The J gene is TRBJ2-3, the V gene TRBV19, with 11 bases matching TRBD2. The CDR3 consists of 15 residues. With V trimmed by 1 base and J by 5 bases, 2 bases remained unmatched. Germline V CDR1 and CDR2: LNHDA, SQIVND (reference sequence). Here the CDR3 DNA reads TGTGCCAGTAGTATAGGTAGCGGGAGGGGAGATACGCAGTATTTT. Encoded protein: CASSIGSGRGDTQYF. Combining the CDR3 with reference TRBV19 and TRBJ2-3 gives the whole variable domain DGGITQSPKYLFRKEGQNVTLSCEQNLNHDAMYWYRQDPGQGLRLIYYSQIVNDFQKGDIAEGYSVSREKKESFPLTVTSAQKNPTAFYLCASSIGSGRGDTQYFGPGTRLTVL.

V is TRBV7-8 and J is TRBJ2-5; 9 nucleotides agree with TRBD2. Losses at the gene ends were 3 bases for V and 5 bases for J; bases not matched to a gene: 10. The CDR3 covers 16 residues. Per the germline V gene, CDR1 is SGHVS and CDR2 is FQNEAQ. CDR3 nucleotides: TGTGCCAGCAGCTTGGACTTAGCGGGAGTTGGTGAGACCCAGTACTTC. Its translation: CASSLDLAGVGETQYF.

In nucleotides, the CDR3 is TGTGCCAGCAGCATCGACAGTGCTTCTGGAAACACCATATATTTT. Its translation is CASSIDSASGNTIYF. This sequence joins TRBV7-3 and TRBJ1-3, with D perhaps TRBD1 (5 bases). Trimming took off 5 bases at V and 1 base at J, with 12 bases between the two ends. CDR1 and CDR2 from the germline V gene are SGHTA and FQGTGA. The CDR3 runs to 15 residues.

The chain recombines TRBV5-4 with TRBJ1-2; D is undetermined. Germline values: CDR1 SGHNT, CDR2 YYREEE (reference sequence). The length of the CDR3 is 13 residues. The V gene lost 6 bases and the J gene lost 4 bases, with 13 bases spanning the gap. CDR3 sequence reads: CASTREAPYGYTF. CDR3 DNA sequence: TGTGCCAGCACTCGGGAGGCTCCCTATGGCTACACCTTC.

This chain connects TRBV6-4 to TRBJ2-1; the match to TRBD1 covers 10 bases. The germline gives CDR1 MRHNA, CDR2 SNTAGT. J lost 6 bases, V lost 6 bases, and 2 bases had no gene match. CDR3 length: 13 amino acids. The CDR3 DNA reads as TGTGCCAGCAGCCGGGACAGGGGCAATGAGCAGTTCTTC. Residues: CASSRDRGNEQFF.

The V and J genes are TRBV28 and TRBJ2-2, with D possibly TRBD1 on 6 matching bases. CDR3 length: 13 residues. Germline CDR1 is MDHEN and CDR2 is SYDVKM. The DNA for the CDR3 is TGTGGGACGGGGACACCGAACACCGGGGAGCTGTTTTTT. Translating it yields CGTGTPNTGELFF.

The chain couples TRBV6-1 to TRBJ2-4; perhaps TRBD2 as D (6 bases). The length of the CDR3 is 18 residues. The germline V gene encodes CDR1 MNHNS and CDR2 SASEGT. The germline V and J ends were trimmed by 3 bases and 3 bases, with 21 bases remaining between them. The CDR3 DNA reads TGTGCCAGCAGTGACCGACCGGAAATCAGGGAGGTCAAAAACATTCAGTACTTC. It encodes CASSDRPEIREVKNIQYF.

This chain uses TRBV27 with TRBJ1-1; 7 bases match TRBD1. The trim removed 3 bases at V and 8 bases at J, leaving 6 bases unmatched. CDR3 size: 13 residues. Germline lookup yields CDR1 MNHEY and CDR2 SMNVEV (reference sequence). The DNA of the CDR3 is TGTGCCAGCAGTTTTCGACAGGGCGGCGAAGCTTTCTTT. This translates into CASSFRQGGEAFF.

This chain links TRBV27 with TRBJ2-3; TRBD1 might be the D (7 bases). CDR3 length: 15 residues. Germline V lookup: CDR1 MNHEY, CDR2 SMNVEV (reference sequence). The V and J ends lost 3 bases and 1 base respectively, with 11 bases between them. The CDR3 loop reads CASSFQGEGTDTQYF. The CDR3 nucleotides read TGTGCCAGCAGTTTCCAGGGGGAGGGCACAGATACGCAGTATTTT.

This clone was seen once. This sequence joins TRBV30 and TRBJ2-2, with D tentatively TRBD2 (5 bases). The CDR3 is 13 amino acids. Between the trimmed V and J ends, which lost 0 bases and 7 bases, there was a span of 9 bases. Looked up from germline, CDR1 is GTSNPN and CDR2 is SVGIG (reference sequence). The CDR3 nucleotides read TGTGCCTGGAGTGTTTCGGGGATCGGGGAGCTGTTTTTT. This gives the protein CAWSVSGIGELFF.

The gene calls are TRBV10-2 and TRBJ2-3; D not resolved. The CDR3 is made up of 13 amino acids. Looked up from germline, CDR1 is WSHSY and CDR2 is SAAADI. V lost 7 bases and J lost 0, with 8 bases in between. CDR3 coding DNA: TGCGCCAGCAAAGAAGCTAGCACAGATACGCAGTATTTT. Translated: CASKEASTDTQYF.

In its sample, this clone was seen once. The chain employs TRBV7-6 and TRBJ2-1; the D gene is possibly TRBD2 (5 bases). Germline V lookup: CDR1 SGHVS, CDR2 FNYEAQ. The CDR3 is 16 amino acids. Trimming removed 4 bases from V and 3 bases from J, with 16 bases in between. The CDR3 DNA reads as TGTGCCAGCAGCTCACGGACTGGAAGATACTACAATGAGCAGTTCTTC. Translated: CASSSRTGRYYNEQFF.

V usage is TRBV7-8 and J usage is TRBJ2-1; 8 bases match TRBD2. Germline assignment: CDR1 SGHVS and CDR2 FQNEAQ. V shed 5 bases and J 7 bases; nucleotides not matched to a gene: 13. The CDR3 covers 16 residues. In nucleotides, the CDR3 is TGTGCCAGCAGCCCCCAGACCGGGAGGGGGAGGAATGAGCAGTTCTTC. The encoded protein is CASSPQTGRGRNEQFF.

The table lists this clone with a count of one. V and J are TRBV4-1 and TRBJ2-1; D ambiguous. The CDR3 runs 21 residues. Germline assignment: CDR1 MGHRA and CDR2 YSYEKL. V dropped 0 bases and J dropped 0 bases, with 24 bases sitting between them. This CDR3 reads CASSQDRDPLFQALSYNEQFF. The CDR3 nucleotides read TGCGCCAGCAGCCAAGACCGCGATCCATTGTTCCAAGCCCTCTCCTACAATGAGCAGTTCTTC.

CDR3 coding DNA: TGTGCCAGCAGTTACTCGTTGGGACAGAACACTGAAGCTTTCTTT. Translated: CASSYSLGQNTEAFF. The V gene is TRBV6-5, the J gene TRBJ1-1; D possibly corresponds to TRBD1 (6 bases). Germline CDR1 MNHEY, CDR2 SVGAGI. V lost 0 bases and J 1 base, leaving 9 bases between the germline ends. This CDR3 region has 15 residues.